What follows are 31 T cell receptor beta chains derived from one specimen sequenced in a study of T cells in Graves' hyperthyroidism and ophthalmopathy. The source material, RNA transcripts, was used to amplify TCR beta CDR3 regions. The HTBI primer set drove a first-round RT-PCR of the TCR CDR3. One entry per CDR3 protein results from TCRdb running MiXCR on the multiplex PCR reads. Seen here are around 600,000 distinct CDR3 sequences, 45% observed once, and the top ten hold about 7.2%. The sample taken for sequencing was peripheral blood or thyroid tissue (not recorded which). These receptors all stem from an adult man with Graves' disease, either hyperthyroidism or ophthalmopathy (not recorded which).

V is TRBV15 and J is TRBJ1-2; D is uncertain. The V gene's germline CDR1 is LNHNV and CDR2 YYDKDF (reference sequence). This CDR3 is built from 15 residues. V lost 0 bases and J 0 bases, leaving 8 bases between the germline ends. The CDR3 loop reads CATSREATSNYGYTF. CDR3 in DNA: TGTGCCACCAGCAGAGAGGCGACCTCTAACTATGGCTACACCTTC.

This clonotype was seen ten or more times. The chain uses TRBV7-9 and TRBJ2-7; 7 positions match TRBD2. CDR1 is SEHNR, CDR2 FQNEAQ, per germline (reference sequence). The CDR3 is 13 residues long. Trimming removed 1 base from V and 3 bases from J; junction bases left unmatched: 0. In DNA, the CDR3 is TGTGCCAGCAGCTTAGGCGGGGGCTACGAGCAGTACTTC. Translated, it gives CASSLGGGYEQYF.

This clonotype was counted ten times or more. The rearrangement links TRBV24-1 to TRBJ1-2; a weak D match, TRBD1 (5 bases). The V end lost 4 bases, the J end lost 6 bases, and 8 bases lay between the germline ends. This CDR3 contains 12 residues. The germline V gene encodes CDR1 KGHDR and CDR2 SFDVKD. CDR3 bases: TGTGCCACCAGTGACCAAGGGGATGGCTACACCTTC. Amino acid sequence: CATSDQGDGYTF.

The CDR3 region has the DNA TGTGCCACCAGTGCCTCGGGACAGGGGGCCTTTGAAGCTTTCTTT. Amino acids: CATSASGQGAFEAFF. The chain is built from TRBV24-1 and TRBJ1-1; 12 bases line up with TRBD1. The CDR3 is 15 residues long. CDR1 is KGHDR and CDR2 is SFDVKD in the germline V gene. The V gene end was trimmed by 5 bases and the J gene end by 7 bases; junction bases not matched to a gene: 7.

The V call is TRBV19, the J call TRBJ1-2; TRBD1 agrees at 7 bases. Germline V gene sequence: CDR1 LNHDA, CDR2 SQIVND (reference sequence). The CDR3 has 13 amino acids. CDR3 amino acids: CARGQRANYGYTF. CDR3 DNA: TGTGCTAGGGGACAGAGAGCTAACTATGGCTACACCTTC. The whole variable domain, filled in from reference TRBV19 and TRBJ1-2, reads DGGITQSPKYLFRKEGQNVTLSCEQNLNHDAMYWYRQDPGQGLRLIYYSQIVNDFQKGDIAEGYSVSREKKESFPLTVTSAQKNPTAFYLCARGQRANYGYTFGSGTRLTVV.

V usage is TRBV20-1 and J usage is TRBJ1-2; D not resolved. Per germline, CDR1 DFQATT and CDR2 SNEGSKA (reference sequence). Trimming pared 5 bases from V and 4 bases from J, leaving 20 bases between. The CDR3 consists of 15 residues. The CDR3 sequence is CSAQPAAVAGYGYTF. As DNA, the CDR3 is TGCAGTGCTCAACCCGCAGCTGTTGCTGGCTATGGCTACACCTTC.

This clonotype occurred many times. This sequence joins TRBV29-1 and TRBJ1-2; D call uncertain. Germline loops: CDR1 SQVTM, CDR2 ANQGSEA. The CDR3 is 14 amino acids. V lost 0 bases to trimming and J lost 3 bases, with 11 bases between them. The CDR3 DNA follows: TGCAGCGTTGAAGATCAGCAGGACCACTATGGCTACACCTTC. Encoded protein: CSVEDQQDHYGYTF.

This clonotype has at least ten counts. The chain recombines TRBV7-2 with TRBJ1-6; D call uncertain. Germline V gene lookup returns CDR1 SGHTA and CDR2 FQGNSA. There are 15 residues in the CDR3. Trimming pared 2 bases from V and 3 bases from J, leaving 8 bases between. The CDR3 region is CASSLTANYNSPLHF. DNA for the CDR3: TGTGCCAGCAGCTTAACGGCAAACTATAATTCACCCCTCCACTTT. The entire variable domain, with the rest obtained from reference TRBV7-2 and TRBJ1-6, is as follows: GAGVSQSPSNKVTEKGKDVELRCDPISGHTALYWYRQSLGQGLEFLIYFQGNSAPDKSGLPSDRFSAERTGGSVSTLTIQRTQQEDSAVYLCASSLTANYNSPLHFGNGTRLTVT.

The table lists this clonotype with a few counts. The rearrangement joins TRBV10-3 to TRBJ1-2; D possibly corresponds to TRBD1 (5 bases). There are 17 residues in the CDR3. Trimming left V 5 bases short and J 5 bases short, with 24 bases between. From germline, CDR1 is ENHRY and CDR2 SYGVKD. CDR3 in amino acids: CAISLKEGRAQSYGYTF. The CDR3 coding sequence is TGTGCCATCAGTCTAAAAGAGGGCAGGGCACAATCTTATGGCTACACCTTC.

This chain uses TRBV20-1 with TRBJ2-5; D tentatively reads TRBD1 or TRBD2 (6 bases each). The CDR3 runs 17 residues. Germline loops: CDR1 DFQATT, CDR2 SNEGSKA (reference sequence). Trimming shortened V by 3 bases and J by 2 bases, and 22 bases separated the two germline ends. The CDR3 is CSASILGGFRGQETQYF. The CDR3 DNA follows: TGCAGTGCTAGTATTCTGGGGGGCTTTAGGGGACAAGAGACCCAGTACTTC.

About this clonotype: The CDR3 does not end in the conserved phenylalanine or tryptophan, so this is likely a read error. The DNA is left out, because the CDR3 cannot be placed on it with certainty; the CDR3 is given as TCRdb lists it. This chain uses TRBV7-2 with TRBJ2-7; no DNA check was done on the table's D call, TRBD1. Germline CDR1 is SGHTA and CDR2 is FQGNSA. The CDR3 is 8 residues long, counting both termini. CDR3 sequence reads: CASSLGGG.

The chain couples TRBV24-1 to TRBJ2-5, with a tentative D call TRBD2 (6 bases). V lost 2 bases to trimming and J lost 5 bases, with 14 bases between them. The germline V gene encodes CDR1 KGHDR and CDR2 SFDVKD. This CDR3 has 15 residues. CDR3 in DNA: TGTGCCACCAGTGATTCGAAACTAGCTGGGGAGACCCAGTACTTC. It specifies CATSDSKLAGETQYF.

The V call is TRBV11-2, the J call TRBJ1-3, with D tentatively TRBD1 (5 bases). CDR1 SGHAT and CDR2 FQNNGV come from the germline V gene. The CDR3 consists of 16 residues. V was cut by 6 bases and J by 0 bases, with 15 bases left in between. The CDR3 DNA is TGTGCCAGCAGTTACGGGGCGGAGAGCTCTGGAAACACCATATATTTT. It yields the protein CASSYGAESSGNTIYF.

As regards this clonotype: A much larger clone lies one base from this, so it may be a read error. Here the CDR3 DNA reads TGCAGCGTCATCGTCCTGAGCACTGAAGCTTTCTTT. It yields the protein CSVIVLSTEAFF. This chain connects TRBV29-1 to TRBJ1-1; no firm D call. This CDR3 has 12 amino acids. CDR1 and CDR2 (germline): SQVTM, ANQGSEA. The germline V and J ends were trimmed by 6 bases and 4 bases, with 12 bases remaining between them.

This clonotype was detected once. The chain links TRBV29-1 to TRBJ1-3; 9 positions match TRBD1. J lost 8 bases, V lost 5 bases, and 4 bases had no gene match. Germline values: CDR1 SQVTM, CDR2 ANQGSEA. The CDR3 has 12 amino acids. CDR3 nucleotides: TGCAGCGTTATGACAGGGGGGGACACCATATATTTT. This sequence encodes CSVMTGGDTIYF.

In regard to this clonotype: The junction and the germline gene differ at one end; a read error may be behind it. The rearrangement links TRBV10-3 to TRBJ1-1, with 10 positions matching TRBD1. The CDR3 loop spans 15 amino acids. CDR1 and CDR2 from the germline V gene are ENHRY and SYGVKD. CDR3 loop: CATSDGTGDSTEAFF. The CDR3 nucleotides are TGTGCCACCAGTGACGGGACAGGGGATAGTACTGAAGCTTTCTTT.

The chain combines TRBV2 with TRBJ1-2; possible D gene TRBD1, 5 bases. CDR1 and CDR2 from the germline V gene are SNHLY and FYNNEI. The germline V and J ends were trimmed by 3 bases and 5 bases, with 13 bases remaining between them. CDR3 length equals 14 residues. The CDR3 loop is CASSEQGNEYGYTF. DNA for the CDR3: TGTGCCAGCAGTGAGCAGGGCAACGAGTATGGCTACACCTTC. Complete variable domain (other parts from reference TRBV2 and TRBJ1-2): EPEVTQTPSHQVTQMGQEVILRCVPISNHLYFYWYRQILGQKVEFLVSFYNNEISEKSEIFDDQFSVERPDGSNFTLKIRSTKLEDSAMYFCASSEQGNEYGYTFGSGTRLTVV.

CDR3 in DNA: TGTGCCAGCAGTGATGGGGTGTATGGAGGGGATGAAAAACTGTTTTTT. It yields the protein CASSDGVYGGDEKLFF. The J gene is TRBJ1-4, the V gene TRBV2, with TRBD1 as a possible D gene (5 bases). The CDR3 contains 16 residues. The germline CDR1 and CDR2 sequences are SNHLY and FYNNEI. V lost 3 bases and J lost 6, with 17 bases in between.

The rearrangement uses TRBV7-2 and TRBJ2-7; 10 bases line up with TRBD1. The CDR3 is 13 amino acids. Germline CDR1 reads SGHTA; CDR2 reads FQGNSA. V lost 2 bases, J lost 9 bases, and 4 bases stayed unmatched. CDR3 region: CASSLRQGAWQYF. CDR3 DNA sequence: TGTGCCAGCAGCTTAAGACAGGGGGCTTGGCAGTACTTC.

This clonotype was seen only once. The chain is built from TRBV10-2 and TRBJ1-1; D not resolved. With 4 bases removed from V and 4 bases from J, the gap between germline ends came to 10 bases. In germline, CDR1 is WSHSY, CDR2 SAAADI. The CDR3 length is 13 residues. The CDR3 reads CASSVMGFTEAFF. The CDR3 DNA reads as TGCGCCAGCAGTGTAATGGGGTTCACTGAAGCTTTCTTT.

This clonotype has only a few counts. The genes are TRBV7-2 and TRBJ1-1; a possible D gene is TRBD1 (5 bases). The germline CDR1 and CDR2 sequences are SGHTA and FQGNSA. This CDR3 contains 14 residues. The V end was cut by 5 bases, the J end by 5 bases, with 15 bases between. The chain's CDR3 is CASSQASGWTEAFF. DNA for the CDR3: TGTGCCAGCAGCCAAGCCTCAGGGTGGACTGAAGCTTTCTTT.

The rearrangement links TRBV7-9 to TRBJ2-7; tentatively, D is TRBD1 (6 bases). CDR1 and CDR2 from the germline V gene are SEHNR and FQNEAQ (reference sequence). This CDR3 spans 13 amino acids. V was cut by 3 bases and J by 6 bases, with 12 bases left in between. DNA for the CDR3: TGTGCCAGCAGCTTCCGGGACATGGGCGAGCAGTACTTC. Translation: CASSFRDMGEQYF. The full variable domain, with the rest looked up from reference TRBV7-9 and TRBJ2-7, is DTGVSQNPRHKITKRGQNVTFRCDPISEHNRLYWYRQTLGQGPEFLTYFQNEAQLEKSRLLSDRFSAERPKGSFSTLEIQRTEQGDSAMYLCASSFRDMGEQYFGPGTRLTVT.

There are many counts of this clonotype. The V call is TRBV2, the J call TRBJ1-2; no reliable D call. CDR3 length: 15 residues. Germline CDR1 and CDR2: SNHLY and FYNNEI. The V and J ends lost 1 base and 1 base respectively, with 10 bases between them. The CDR3 sequence is CASSEVSGGNYGYTF. CDR3 sequence (DNA): TGTGCCAGCAGTGAAGTTTCCGGCGGTAACTATGGCTACACCTTC. The full variable domain, its missing parts supplied by reference TRBV2 and TRBJ1-2, is EPEVTQTPSHQVTQMGQEVILRCVPISNHLYFYWYRQILGQKVEFLVSFYNNEISEKSEIFDDQFSVERPDGSNFTLKIRSTKLEDSAMYFCASSEVSGGNYGYTFGSGTRLTVV.

DNA for the CDR3: TGTGCCAGCAGTGAACCGGGACAGGGCTCGAATGGCTACACCTTC. The encoded protein is CASSEPGQGSNGYTF. This rearrangement joins TRBV2 to TRBJ1-2; 9 nucleotides align to TRBD1. This CDR3 is built from 15 residues. V lost 2 bases and J lost 6; bases outside the gene matches: 7. Germline CDR1 is SNHLY and CDR2 is FYNNEI.

Concerning this clonotype itself: An end of the junction does not agree with germline; a read error may underlie this. V gene TRBV29-1 combines with J gene TRBJ1-4; 9 nucleotides align to TRBD1. Germline loops: CDR1 SQVTM, CDR2 ANQGSEA. The CDR3 is 17 residues long. The CDR3 bases are TGCAGCGCCGCGGACAGGGGAGCCAGAACGTTATGGGAAAAACTGTTATTT. Translated, it gives CSAADRGARTLWEKLLF. Full variable domain (rest looked up from reference TRBV29-1 and TRBJ1-4): SAVISQKPSRDICQRGTSLTIQCQVDSQVTMMFWYRQQPGQSLTLIATANQGSEATYESGFVIDKFPISRPNLTFSTLTVSNMSPEDSSIYLCSAADRGARTLWEKLLFGSGTQLSVL.

Comment on this clonotype: At one end the junction does not follow the germline gene, possibly because of a read error. V usage is TRBV11-2 and J usage is TRBJ2-7, with 8 bases aligning to TRBD1. The CDR3 spans 17 residues. Germline loops: CDR1 SGHAT, CDR2 FQNNGV. The CDR3: CASSQERATGVGYEQYF. CDR3 in DNA: TGCGCCAGCAGCCAAGAGAGGGCGACAGGGGTAGGATACGAGCAGTACTTC. Together with reference TRBV11-2 and TRBJ2-7, the CDR3 gives the full variable domain: EAGVAQSPRYKIIEKRQSVAFWCNPISGHATLYWYQQILGQGPKLLIQFQNNGVVDDSQLPKDRFSAERLKGVDSTLKIQPAKLEDSAVYLCASSQERATGVGYEQYFGPGTRLTVT.

This clonotype has just a few counts. The V call is TRBV12-3 or TRBV12-4, the J call TRBJ1-4, with D possibly being TRBD1 (5 bases). This CDR3 has 13 amino acids. Trimming cost V 6 bases and J 8 bases, with 13 bases left between them. The CDR3 loop reads CASRGGIGEKLFF. CDR3 nucleotide sequence: TGTGCCAGCAGGGGGGGGATCGGCGAAAAACTGTTTTTT.

V is TRBV14 and J is TRBJ1-5; D gene ambiguous. V lost 6 bases and J 10 bases, leaving 7 bases between the germline ends. This CDR3 has 10 residues. The germline V gene encodes CDR1 SGHDN and CDR2 FVKESK. The CDR3 nucleotides read TGTGCCAGCAGTCAGGCCCCCCAGCATTTT. Protein sequence: CASSQAPQHF.

This clonotype has a single count. A much larger clone sits a single nucleotide away, making a read error possible. V gene TRBV2 combines with J gene TRBJ1-4; 9 nucleotides align to TRBD1. Germline V gene lookup returns CDR1 SNHLY and CDR2 FYNNEI. CDR3 size: 16 residues. The CDR3 DNA is TGTGCCAGCAGTGAAGGGGGGACAGGGAAGAATGAAAAACTGGTTTTT. Its translation is CASSEGGTGKNEKLVF.

Points on this clonotype: This may be a read error, as it is one base from a much larger clone. The chain employs TRBV29-1 and TRBJ1-1, with D possibly being TRBD1 (5 bases). The CDR3 has 12 amino acids. From germline, CDR1 is SQVTM and CDR2 ANQGSEA. The DNA of the CDR3 is TGCAGTGGGGGGAGTTGGAACACTGAAGCTTTCTTT. Its translation: CSGGSWNTEAFF.

V usage is TRBV9 and J usage is TRBJ2-5; 8 nucleotides match TRBD2. Looked up from germline, CDR1 is SGDLS and CDR2 is YYNGEE. The CDR3 runs to 17 residues. V was pared by 3 bases and J by 0 bases, with 10 bases of the junction left unmatched. The CDR3 is CASSAGLVGEYQETQYF. CDR3 in DNA: TGTGCCAGCAGCGCGGGACTAGTAGGGGAGTACCAAGAGACCCAGTACTTC.